The rows below give T cell receptor beta chains drawn from one sample of a study of T cell changes during pregnancy in multiple sclerosis. Generated by immunoSEQ multiplex PCR, the TCRdb table keeps only in-frame clones and is missing some. The sample includes 90,000 or so clones, approximately 91% of them seen just once. The sample here was PBMCs, taken in the first trimester of pregnancy. The source of these receptors is a female donor in good health, serving as a control in a pregnancy study. Some clones in this sample may be carry-over from other donors' samples. Both conserved end residues are part of each CDR3. A D gene is named only where the DNA matches it firmly.

>-|TRBJ2-5|TRBV7-9
TGTGCCAGCAGCTTAGGCGGGCGAGAGACCCAGTACTTC
CASSLGGRETQYF
>-|TRBJ2-1|TRBV1
TGCACCAGCAGCCAAGGGAAACGGGGGACCCGCCTAGAGCAGTTCTTC
CTSSQGKRGTRLEQFF
>TRBD1|TRBJ1-2|TRBV2
TGTGCCAGCAACCCGGACAGGGGAAACAACTATGGCTACACCTTC
CASNPDRGNNYGYTF
>TRBD1|TRBJ2-2|TRBV18
TGTGCCAGCTCGGACCGCTTAACAGGGGGCGCGATCGGGGAGCTGTTTTTT
CASSDRLTGGAIGELFF
>-|TRBJ1-2|TRBV7-9
TGTGCCAGCAGCCAAACCGGGACATACTACACCTTC
CASSQTGTYYTF
>-|TRBJ1-1|TRBV21-1
TGTGCCAGCAGCATAGAGGGCCCGGGGAACACTGAAGCTTTCTTT
CASSIEGPGNTEAFF
>TRBD2|TRBJ2-3|TRBV7-9
TGTGCCAGCAGCTCTTTTGCGGGGGGTGATACGCAGTATTTT
CASSSFAGGDTQYF
>-|TRBJ2-5|TRBV7-7
TGTGCCAGCAGCTTAGAGACTCAGACCCAGTACTTC
CASSLETQTQYF
>TRBD2|TRBJ2-3|TRBV5-4
TGTGCCAGCAGCCCTCCTCGGGGGGTCACAGATACGCAGTATTTT
CASSPPRGVTDTQYF
>-|TRBJ2-1|TRBV7-9
TGTGCCAGCAGCCCCTCGGAAGCTCCTAGCTCCTACAATGAGCAGTTCTTC
CASSPSEAPSSYNEQFF
>TRBD1|TRBJ1-2|TRBV4-1
TGCGCCAGCAGCCAAGATGGGACAGTCCTATATGGCTACACCTTC
CASSQDGTVLYGYTF
>TRBD1|TRBJ2-7|TRBV7-8
TGTGCCAGCAGCCAGTTCGCCCGACAGGGGGCCCTTGAGCAGTACTTC
CASSQFARQGALEQYF
>TRBD2|TRBJ2-1|TRBV7-2
TGTGCCAGCAGCTTAGCGTTCTCTAGCGGGAGCACTGGGAATGAGCAGTTCTTC
CASSLAFSSGSTGNEQFF